This T cell receptor beta chain came from a study of cytomegalovirus exposure and HLA in healthy donors. Assay used: immunoSEQ multiplex PCR; TCRdb lists only in-frame clones, some missing. The repertoire consists of under 200,000 clones, with roughly 77% occurring once and the leading ten covering less than 1.5%. This clone was found a few times. Its antigen is not known. Whole-study results and caveats: According to a subsequent analysis, TCR clusters identified in the first cohort showed a tendency to co-occur across the 110 or so validation repertoires.

The clonotype was recovered from a woman in her thirties in good health and CMV-seronegative. The sequencing sample was made of PBMCs.

The CDR3 DNA reads TGTGCCAGCAGCCTCGGACTAGCCGGGGAGACCCAGTACTTC. It yields the protein CASSLGLAGETQYF. The rearrangement joins TRBV7-3 to TRBJ2-5; 8 positions agree with TRBD2. This CDR3 has 14 amino acids. With V trimmed by 5 bases and J by 5 bases, 7 bases remained unmatched. The germline V gene encodes CDR1 SGHTA and CDR2 FQGTGA.